A selection of T cell receptor beta chains follows, all from one sample in a study of CD8 T cells in ankylosing spondylitis. TCRdb re-derived calls from the 5' RACE reads in MiXCR, one entry per CDR3 protein. The repertoire consists of a few hundred thousand distinct CDR3 sequences, with approximately 20% occurring once and the leading ten covering about a sixth. Source material: blood, either unsorted or a sorted T cell fraction (not recorded which). The receptors were gathered from a male donor with ankylosing spondylitis. Each CDR3 is given with its conserved first and last residue. The order of the fields is D gene, V gene, CDR3 length, clone size, J gene, CDR3 DNA, CDR3 protein. D genes are given only for firm matches. Expanded clones are given a class, and other clones once, few, many or no size at all.

>TRBD1|TRBV7-2|15|-|TRBJ1-5
TGTGCCAGCAGCTTACTCCCCGACAGGGTTCAGCCCCAGCATTTT
CASSLLPDRVQPQHF
>-|TRBV4-3|13|-|TRBJ1-5
TGCGCCAGCAGCCAACGGACAGACCAGCCCCAGCATTTT
CASSQRTDQPQHF
>-|TRBV12-3/TRBV12-4|14|few|TRBJ1-5
TGTGCCAGCAGAAAGAACAGGGTCAATCAGCCCCAGCATTTT
CASRKNRVNQPQHF
>TRBD2|TRBV4-1|17|-|TRBJ2-3
TGCGCCAGCAGCCAAGTACTAGCGAGGAGGAATGGAGATACGCAGTATTTT
CASSQVLARRNGDTQYF
>-|TRBV5-1|15|many|TRBJ2-1
TGCGCCAGCAGCCCGACCCGTGGGGCCTACAATGAGCAGTTCTTC
CASSPTRGAYNEQFF
>TRBD2|TRBV7-3|14|-|TRBJ2-1
TGTGCCAGCAGCTTAACCGGGAGGCGTAATGAGCAGTTCTTC
CASSLTGRRNEQFF
>TRBD2|TRBV12-3/TRBV12-4|15|-|TRBJ2-3
TGTGCCAGCAGTTTTGGCGGGAGGGTCACAGATACGCAGTATTTT
CASSFGGRVTDTQYF
>-|TRBV5-1|14|few|TRBJ1-1
TGCGCCAGCAGCATCAGGGTTGGGGGCACTGAAGTTTTCTTT
CASSIRVGGTEVFF
>-|TRBV12-3/TRBV12-4|14|few|TRBJ1-2
TGTGCCAGCAGTTTGATCGGGGTTCGGTATGGCTACACCTTC
CASSLIGVRYGYTF
>TRBD2|TRBV20-1|14|few|TRBJ2-7
TGCAGTGCTAGGTCCGGAGCGGGAGTTGTCGAGCAGTACTTC
CSARSGAGVVEQYF
>TRBD1|TRBV5-1|15|-|TRBJ1-5
TGCGCCAGCAGCCAGGGACAGGGAGGCAATCAGCCCCAGCATTTT
CASSQGQGGNQPQHF
>-|TRBV5-1|17|few|TRBJ2-2
TGCGCCAGCAGCTTGGAGGGTCCGATCCCTAACACCGGGGAGCTGTTTTTT
CASSLEGPIPNTGELFF
>TRBD1|TRBV6-1|15|-|TRBJ2-7
TGTGCCAGCAGGCCTCCCGGGACAGGGGGCGGCGAGCAGTACTTC
CASRPPGTGGGEQYF
>-|TRBV15|16|many|TRBJ2-1
TGTGCCACCAGCAGAGATTCTCTTAGGGTTGGGACCGAGCAGTTCTTC
CATSRDSLRVGTEQFF
>-|TRBV12-3/TRBV12-4|12|-|TRBJ1-1
TGTGCCAGCACGGCGGAGAACACTGAAGCTTTCTTT
CASTAENTEAFF
>TRBD1|TRBV20-1|14|-|TRBJ2-7
TGCAGTGCCCACCGGGACAGGGGTATCTACGAGCAGTACTTC
CSAHRDRGIYEQYF
>-|TRBV9|15|-|TRBJ2-2
TGTGCCAGCAGCGTAGGAGCGGCGAACACCGGGGAGCTGTTTTTT
CASSVGAANTGELFF
>-|TRBV28|16|few|TRBJ1-5
TGTGCCAGCAGTCCTCAGGGAATTCTACCCAATCAGCCCCAGCATTTT
CASSPQGILPNQPQHF
>TRBD2|TRBV6-2/TRBV6-3|12|-|TRBJ2-5
TGTGCCAGCAGAAACGCCGGGAGGGCCCAGTACTTC
CASRNAGRAQYF
>-|TRBV6-5|11|few|TRBJ2-2
TGTGCCAGCAGTTACATCGGGGAGCTGTTTTTT
CASSYIGELFF
>TRBD1|TRBV9|15|few|TRBJ2-1
TGTGCCAGCAGCGTTTCCGGGACAGGGCCGGGCGAGCAGTTCTTC
CASSVSGTGPGEQFF
>-|TRBV9|16|many|TRBJ1-1
TGTGCCAGCAGCGTAGGTGGGGGCCTGGCAGGGTCGGAAGCTTTCTTT
CASSVGGGLAGSEAFF
>-|TRBV5-6|15|-|TRBJ1-4
TGTGCCAGCAGCTCATTTGGTCCAACTAATGAAAAACTGTTTTTT
CASSSFGPTNEKLFF
>-|TRBV20-1|14|many|TRBJ2-7
TGCAGTGCTAGATCTGGGACCTTAACCTACGAGCAGTACTTC
CSARSGTLTYEQYF
>-|TRBV5-1|14|-|TRBJ2-2
TGCGCCAGCAGCTTGGGACAGGCTCACGGGGAGCTGTTTTTT
CASSLGQAHGELFF
>TRBD1|TRBV29-1|14|few|TRBJ1-5
TGCAGCGTGACGACGACAGGGGATAGTCAGCCCCAGCATTTT
CSVTTTGDSQPQHF
>-|TRBV24-1|16|few|TRBJ2-3
TGTGCCACCAGTGATTCTAAGCGGGCCGGCACAGATACGCAGTATTTT
CATSDSKRAGTDTQYF
>-|TRBV24-1|14|many|TRBJ2-3
TGTGCCACCAGTGATTCCCGAGGCGGAGATACGCAGTATTTT
CATSDSRGGDTQYF